A single sample gave rise to the 28 T cell receptor beta chains below, sequenced in a study of blood T cell repertoires in COVID-19. Repertoires were generated with immunoSEQ multiplex PCR, while TCRdb's copy carries only in-frame clones and drops some. The data hold more than 150,000 clones, with 75% to 85% observed a single time. The sequencing sample was made of PBMCs or T cells enriched from blood (not recorded which). The receptors here all came from a man aged 35-49 years who had recovered from COVID-19.

This clone occurred once. The chain joins TRBV20-1 to TRBJ2-7; TRBD2 aligns across 7 bases. With V trimmed by 3 bases and J by 2 bases, 7 bases remained unmatched. The germline CDR1 and CDR2 sequences are DFQATT and SNEGSKA (reference sequence). This CDR3 contains 14 residues. The CDR3: CSASSGWGAYEQYF. DNA for the CDR3: TGCAGTGCTAGTAGCGGGTGGGGGGCCTACGAGCAGTACTTC.

The chain links TRBV3-1 (or the pseudogene TRBV3-2) to TRBJ2-1; weak D call: TRBD2 (5 bases). CDR1 LGHDT and CDR2 YNNKEL come from the germline V gene (reference sequence). Trimming cost V 2 bases and J 0 bases, with 14 bases left between them. The CDR3 consists of 17 residues. CDR3 sequence reads: CASSQYFGKGSYNEQFF. CDR3 nucleotide sequence: TGTGCCAGCAGCCAATATTTCGGGAAGGGCTCCTACAATGAGCAGTTCTTC.

The chain links TRBV5-4 to TRBJ1-1, with a tentative D call TRBD1 (5 bases). This CDR3 is 14 amino acids long. Germline CDR1 SGHNT, CDR2 YYREEE (reference sequence). Trimming cost V 1 base and J 6 bases, with 13 bases left between them. The CDR3 bases are TGTGCCAGCAGCTTGCAGGGTTTTCCGTCTGAAGCTTTCTTT. This codes for CASSLQGFPSEAFF.

The genes are TRBV19 and TRBJ2-7, with 8 bases that match TRBD1. With V trimmed by 0 bases and J by 2 bases, 9 bases remained unmatched. Germline loops: CDR1 LNHDA, CDR2 SQIVND (reference sequence). This CDR3 comprises 17 residues. This CDR3 is CASSIEGDRTGPYEQYF. Here the CDR3 DNA reads TGTGCCAGTAGTATAGAGGGGGACCGGACAGGGCCCTACGAGCAGTACTTC.

The J gene is TRBJ1-1, the V gene TRBV29-1; unclear D gene. Trimming cost V 5 bases and J 1 base, with 11 bases left between them. Germline V CDR1 and CDR2: SQVTM, ANQGSEA. The CDR3 sequence is 13 residues long. Written as DNA, the CDR3 is TGCAGCGTTAAGTACTACGGGAACACTGAAGCTTTCTTT. Its translation is CSVKYYGNTEAFF.

This chain links TRBV4-2 with TRBJ1-5; TRBD1 agrees at 7 bases. CDR1 LGHNA and CDR2 YNFKEQ come from the germline V gene. V dropped 1 base and J dropped 2; count of bases not matched to a gene: 5. The CDR3 totals 16 residues. CDR3 residues: CASSQAAQGGNQPQHF. The CDR3 nucleotides are TGTGCCAGCAGCCAAGCGGCGCAGGGGGGCAATCAGCCCCAGCATTTT.

The V call is TRBV12-3 or TRBV12-4, the J call TRBJ1-6; D may be TRBD1 (5 bases). The CDR3 spans 12 residues. The V end lost 5 bases, the J end lost 6 bases, and 5 bases lay between the germline ends. DNA of the CDR3: TGTGCCAGCAGTCAGGGTAATTCACCCCTCCACTTT. This gives the protein CASSQGNSPLHF.

The J gene is TRBJ2-7, the V gene TRBV7-2; TRBD1 is a possible D gene (5 bases). The CDR3 contains 16 residues. In germline, CDR1 is SGHTA, CDR2 FQGNSA. The V end lost 1 base, the J end lost 4 bases, and 17 bases lay between the germline ends. As DNA, the CDR3 is TGTGCCAGCAGCTTAGGGGGCCCTCGATCCGGATACGAGCAGTACTTC. Its protein is CASSLGGPRSGYEQYF.

The chain recombines TRBV6-2 or TRBV6-3 with TRBJ2-4; D unresolved. The CDR3 runs to 13 residues. Germline assignment: CDR1 MNHEY and CDR2 SVGEGT. V was pared by 6 bases and J by 0 bases, with 6 bases between. The CDR3 spells CASSLLAKNIQYF. CDR3 DNA sequence: TGTGCCAGCAGCCTCTTAGCCAAAAACATTCAGTACTTC.

The J gene is TRBJ2-7, the V gene TRBV2; 7 nucleotides align to TRBD2. Per germline, CDR1 SNHLY and CDR2 FYNNEI. The CDR3 sequence is 13 residues long. V was clipped by 4 bases and J by 2 bases; unmatched bases: 2. CDR3 DNA: TGTGCCAGCAGTGCCCTAGCGGCCTACGAGCAGTACTTC. It is translated as CASSALAAYEQYF.

The V gene is TRBV3-1 (or the pseudogene TRBV3-2), the J gene TRBJ1-4, with TRBD1 as a possible D gene (6 bases). This CDR3 is 14 amino acids long. Germline V gene lookup returns CDR1 LGHDT and CDR2 YNNKEL (reference sequence). V was trimmed by 4 bases and J by 5 bases, leaving 11 bases between them. The CDR3 sequence: CASSLGTPNEKLFF. The CDR3 DNA reads as TGTGCCAGCAGCCTCGGGACACCGAATGAAAAACTGTTTTTT.

The rearrangement joins TRBV10-2 to TRBJ1-1; D possibly corresponds to TRBD1 (5 bases). The CDR3 is made up of 13 amino acids. Germline CDR1 WSHSY, CDR2 SAAADI. The V end was cut by 7 bases, the J end by 4 bases, with 13 bases between. The CDR3 DNA sequence: TGCGCCAGCACCCTAAGCGGGGGCACTGAAGCTTTCTTT. Encoded protein: CASTLSGGTEAFF.

This chain links TRBV19 with TRBJ1-5; 11 nucleotides agree with TRBD1. The CDR3 is made up of 15 amino acids. Trimming at V came to 7 bases and at J to 4 bases, leaving 6 bases not matched to a gene. Germline CDR1 and CDR2: LNHDA and SQIVND (reference sequence). The CDR3 DNA follows: TGTGCCAGTACCCCCGGACAGGGGGCTAATCAGCCCCAGCATTTT. It encodes CASTPGQGANQPQHF.

V is TRBV18 and J is TRBJ2-2; TRBD1 matches 8 bases. The CDR3 runs to 16 residues. The germline V gene has CDR1 KGHSH and CDR2 LQKENI. J lost 4 bases, V lost 2 bases, and 6 bases had no gene match. The CDR3 sequence is CASSPVSGGITGELFF. The CDR3 DNA reads TGTGCCAGCTCACCAGTGTCAGGGGGCATCACCGGGGAGCTGTTTTTT. The entire variable domain, with the rest obtained from reference TRBV18 and TRBJ2-2, is as follows: NAGVMQNPRHLVRRRGQEARLRCSPMKGHSHVYWYRQLPEEGLKFMVYLQKENIIDESGMPKERFSAEFPKEGPSILRIQQVVRGDSAAYFCASSPVSGGITGELFFGEGSRLTVL.

This clone was counted once. The V and J genes are TRBV6-2 or TRBV6-3 and TRBJ1-2; a weak D match, TRBD1 (5 bases). Germline V gene sequence: CDR1 MNHEY, CDR2 SVGEGT. With 0 bases removed from V and 4 bases from J, the gap between germline ends came to 12 bases. There are 15 residues in the CDR3. CDR3 residues: CASSYSSGVGYGYTF. In nucleotides, the CDR3 is TGTGCCAGCAGTTACTCGTCGGGGGTCGGCTATGGCTACACCTTC.

V gene TRBV21-1 combines with J gene TRBJ1-5. TRBV21-1 is an annotated pseudogene. This CDR3 is 18 amino acids long. The chain's CDR3 is CASILSGRGTHSNQPQHF. The CDR3 DNA follows: TGTGCCAGCATACTCTCCGGGCGGGGAACCCATAGCAATCAGCCCCAGCATTTT.

This clone appeared once. The J gene is TRBJ1-1, the V gene TRBV18; 7 bases map to TRBD1. There are 14 residues in the CDR3. Unmatched junction bases numbered 7, after V lost 6 bases and J lost 3 bases. Germline CDR1 is KGHSH and CDR2 is LQKENI. In DNA form, the CDR3 reads TGTGCCAGCTCGTTCAGGGGGATGGACACTGAAGCTTTCTTT. It yields the protein CASSFRGMDTEAFF.

The chain couples TRBV9 to TRBJ2-5; weak D call: TRBD2 (6 bases). V lost 0 bases to trimming and J lost 0 bases, with 18 bases between them. Germline-derived CDR1 and CDR2 are SGDLS and YYNGEE. The CDR3 has 18 amino acids. CDR3 residues: CASSVDSSARGYQETQYF. In DNA, the CDR3 is TGTGCCAGCAGCGTAGACTCAAGCGCTCGGGGGTACCAAGAGACCCAGTACTTC.

The rearrangement joins TRBV28 to TRBJ2-1; the match to TRBD2 covers 7 bases. CDR1 is MDHEN, CDR2 SYDVKM, per germline. The CDR3 runs 17 residues. V gave up 3 bases and J gave up 7 bases; unmatched junction bases: 15. This chain's CDR3 is CASSFPGLPLGPNEQFF. DNA for the CDR3: TGTGCCAGCAGTTTCCCGGGACTACCCTTAGGACCTAATGAGCAGTTCTTC. The whole variable domain, filled in from reference TRBV28 and TRBJ2-1, reads DVKVTQSSRYLVKRTGEKVFLECVQDMDHENMFWYRQDPGLGLRLIYFSYDVKMKEKGDIPEGYSVSREKKERFSLILESASTNQTSMYLCASSFPGLPLGPNEQFFGPGTRLTVL.

The genes are TRBV7-2 and TRBJ1-2, with D hard to call. The CDR3 runs to 15 residues. V was cut by 4 bases and J by 1 base, with 13 bases left in between. CDR1 and CDR2 from the germline V gene are SGHTA and FQGNSA. The CDR3 DNA reads as TGTGCCAGCAGCTCGTACAGAAGAAGTAACTATGGCTACACCTTC. Protein: CASSSYRRSNYGYTF.

The V and J genes are TRBV18 and TRBJ1-1; possibly TRBD1 for D (5 bases). Germline lookup yields CDR1 KGHSH and CDR2 LQKENI. The CDR3 is 16 amino acids. The V end lost 0 bases, the J end lost 3 bases, and 14 bases lay between the germline ends. The CDR3 DNA is TGTGCCAGCTCACCACCGGCTGGGTCGGGGGACACTGAAGCTTTCTTT. The encoded protein is CASSPPAGSGDTEAFF.

The chain employs TRBV7-2 and TRBJ2-3; no clear D gene. CDR3 length equals 13 residues. Germline V lookup: CDR1 SGHTA, CDR2 FQGNSA. Trimming cost V 5 bases and J 8 bases, with 14 bases left between them. For the CDR3, the DNA is TGTGCCAGCAGCCCATCCCTCAGTGCTACGCAGTATTTT. Translating it yields CASSPSLSATQYF.

The gene calls are TRBV7-2 and TRBJ1-3; D gene unclear. V dropped 5 bases and J dropped 11 bases, with 19 bases sitting between them. The CDR3 is 14 amino acids. Germline-derived CDR1 and CDR2 are SGHTA and FQGNSA. DNA of the CDR3: TGTGCCAGCAGCCGTGGAGTCGGGGATTTCGCCATATATTTT. Translation gives CASSRGVGDFAIYF.

This sequence joins TRBV29-1 and TRBJ2-3; 12 bases are a match to TRBD2. The CDR3 runs 13 residues. The J segment lost 6 bases and the V segment lost 8 bases, leaving 6 bases of the junction unmatched. Germline V CDR1 and CDR2: SQVTM, ANQGSEA. CDR3 nucleotides: TGCAGCAAACTAGCGGGAGGTGACGATACGCAGTATTTT. Residues: CSKLAGGDDTQYF.

This chain uses TRBV3-1 (or the pseudogene TRBV3-2) with TRBJ1-6; tentative D call: TRBD1 (5 bases). This CDR3 is 12 amino acids long. From germline, CDR1 is LGHDT and CDR2 YNNKEL (reference sequence). V gave up 6 bases and J gave up 7 bases, with 7 bases separating them. CDR3 amino acids: CASRRQNSPLHF. CDR3 nucleotides: TGTGCCAGCAGGCGACAGAATTCACCCCTCCACTTT.

The rearrangement joins TRBV15 to TRBJ1-2; D is unresolved. Germline lookup yields CDR1 LNHNV and CDR2 YYDKDF (reference sequence). The CDR3 is 15 residues long. V was cut by 0 bases and J by 2 bases, with 10 bases left in between. The CDR3 sequence: CATSREASPNYGYTF. The DNA for the CDR3 is TGTGCCACCAGCAGAGAGGCTAGCCCGAACTATGGCTACACCTTC.

This clone showed up just a few times. The chain recombines TRBV24-1 with TRBJ2-7; a possible D gene is TRBD1 (6 bases). The CDR3 length is 12 residues. V was cut by 10 bases and J by 9 bases, with 18 bases left in between. The germline V gene has CDR1 KGHDR and CDR2 SFDVKD. The CDR3 loop reads CATQGFDSTQYF. Here the CDR3 DNA reads TGTGCCACGCAGGGGTTCGATAGTACGCAGTACTTC.

The rearrangement uses TRBV6-2 or TRBV6-3 and TRBJ2-1, with 8 bases fitting TRBD2. From germline, CDR1 is MNHEY and CDR2 SVGEGT. The junction had 11 bases not matched to a gene; V was cut back by 1 base and J by 9 bases. CDR3 length equals 16 residues. As DNA, the CDR3 is TGTGCCAGCAGTTACTATGAGAGCGGGAGTAAGGGTGAGCAGTTCTTC. Encoded protein: CASSYYESGSKGEQFF.